The 22 T cell receptor beta chains listed next were all sequenced from one sample in a study of cytomegalovirus exposure and HLA in healthy donors. PCR amplification relied on 60 Vbeta primers (plus 13 Jbeta primers). Some clones are missing from TCRdb's copy, which holds only in-frame ones; the method was immunoSEQ multiplex PCR. The sample lists roughly 190,000 clones, roughly four fifths occurring once. The sequenced sample was PBMCs. The source is a woman aged 30 to 39 in good health and CMV-seropositive.

The chain employs TRBV18 and TRBJ1-2; a weak D match, TRBD1 (5 bases). This CDR3 contains 12 residues. Trimming took off 3 bases at V and 12 bases at J, with 14 bases between the two ends. Germline V gene lookup returns CDR1 KGHSH and CDR2 LQKENI. CDR3: CASSPIQGSDTF. For the CDR3, the DNA is TGTGCCAGCTCACCTATCCAGGGATCGGACACCTTC. The full variable domain, rest sourced from reference TRBV18 and TRBJ1-2, is NAGVMQNPRHLVRRRGQEARLRCSPMKGHSHVYWYRQLPEEGLKFMVYLQKENIIDESGMPKERFSAEFPKEGPSILRIQQVVRGDSAAYFCASSPIQGSDTFGSGTRLTVV.

The V and J genes are TRBV4-1 and TRBJ2-5, with D perhaps matching TRBD2 (6 bases). Deletions cut 4 bases from V and 4 bases from J, with 13 bases between. From germline, CDR1 is MGHRA and CDR2 YSYEKL. The CDR3 sequence is 14 residues long. The CDR3 reads CASSRTRETETQYF. The CDR3, as DNA: TGCGCCAGCAGCCGTACACGGGAGACAGAGACCCAGTACTTC.

This clone was found once. The gene calls are TRBV5-1 and TRBJ2-4; a possible D gene is TRBD2 (5 bases). The CDR3 is 17 amino acids. Deletions cut 4 bases from V and 1 base from J, with 18 bases between. From germline, CDR1 is SGHRS and CDR2 YFSETQ. CDR3 sequence: CASSPLGGSQAKNIQYF. In DNA, the CDR3 is TGCGCCAGCAGCCCCCTTGGCGGGTCTCAGGCCAAAAACATTCAGTACTTC. The variable domain in full, completed from reference TRBV5-1 and TRBJ2-4, reads KAGVTQTPRYLIKTRGQQVTLSCSPISGHRSVSWYQQTPGQGLQFLFEYFSETQRNKGNFPGRFSGRQFSNSRSEMNVSTLELGDSALYLCASSPLGGSQAKNIQYFGAGTRLSVL.

V and J are TRBV28 and TRBJ1-5, with D perhaps matching TRBD1 (6 bases). The length of the CDR3 is 13 residues. Germline V gene data show CDR1 as MDHEN and CDR2 as SYDVKM. Trimming removed 6 bases at V and 7 bases at J, with 13 bases between. CDR3 bases: TGTGCCAGCAGGAGGACAGAAAAGCAGCCCCAGCATTTT. Protein: CASRRTEKQPQHF. Variable domain in full (rest from reference TRBV28 and TRBJ1-5): DVKVTQSSRYLVKRTGEKVFLECVQDMDHENMFWYRQDPGLGLRLIYFSYDVKMKEKGDIPEGYSVSREKKERFSLILESASTNQTSMYLCASRRTEKQPQHFGDGTRLSIL.

This clone was detected only a few times. The rearrangement joins TRBV15 to TRBJ1-4; D not certain. Trimming shortened V by 0 bases and J by 8 bases, and 7 bases separated the two germline ends. The germline CDR1 and CDR2 sequences are LNHNV and YYDKDF (reference sequence). The CDR3 length is 13 residues. The CDR3 DNA reads as TGTGCCACCAGCAGAGATCCGCAGGAAAAACTGTTTTTT. Translated, it gives CATSRDPQEKLFF.

The J gene is TRBJ1-2, the V gene TRBV4-3, with D possibly TRBD1 on 6 matching bases. The V gene's germline CDR1 is LGHNA and CDR2 YSLEER. The CDR3 is 15 amino acids. With 5 bases removed from V and 3 bases from J, the gap between germline ends came to 16 bases. CDR3 in DNA: TGCGCCAGCAGCACCAACAGGGAATTTGACTATGGCTACACCTTC. Translating it yields CASSTNREFDYGYTF.

This chain links TRBV29-1 with TRBJ2-5, with 8 bases identical to TRBD1. V dropped 6 bases and J dropped 4; count of bases not matched to a gene: 10. The CDR3 runs 14 residues. The germline gives CDR1 SQVTM, CDR2 ANQGSEA. CDR3 DNA sequence: TGCAGCGTCACAAGGGGCAGGGGGCGAGAGACCCAGTACTTC. It is translated as CSVTRGRGRETQYF.

The V and J genes are TRBV23-1 and TRBJ1-2, with 7 bases lining up with TRBD1. TRBV23-1 qualifies as an ORF whose function is uncertain. CDR3 length: 17 residues. Unmatched junction bases numbered 10, after V lost 2 bases and J lost 1 base. The CDR3, as DNA: TGCGCCAGCAGTCAAAGGTGGGGGGACAGAAATAACTATGGCTACACCTTC. This codes for CASSQRWGDRNNYGYTF.

The chain has TRBV18 and TRBJ2-7; possible D gene TRBD1, 5 bases. Germline V gives CDR1 KGHSH, CDR2 LQKENI. Trimming shortened V by 2 bases and J by 5 bases, and 13 bases separated the two germline ends. The CDR3 extends over 14 amino acids. The CDR3 sequence: CASSPAGRGHEQYF. CDR3 coding DNA: TGTGCCAGCTCACCAGCAGGAAGGGGCCACGAGCAGTACTTC.

CDR3 loop: CAWSPKKTSSGLAGGDNEQFF. The CDR3 nucleotides are TGTGCCTGGAGTCCTAAAAAAACCTCTTCGGGACTAGCGGGAGGAGACAATGAGCAGTTCTTC. The V call is TRBV30, the J call TRBJ2-1; 15 positions match TRBD2. V lost 2 bases to trimming and J lost 5 bases; unmatched junction nucleotides: 19. This CDR3 spans 21 amino acids. Germline V lookup: CDR1 GTSNPN, CDR2 SVGIG (reference sequence).

The V and J genes are TRBV6-1 and TRBJ1-5, with D unresolved. The germline gives CDR1 MNHNS, CDR2 SASEGT. Trimming removed 6 bases at V and 0 bases at J, with 9 bases between. The CDR3 extends over 14 amino acids. CDR3 nucleotides: TGTGCCAGCAGATCAGGATATAGCAATCAGCCCCAGCATTTT. Encoded protein: CASRSGYSNQPQHF.

The genes are TRBV7-9 and TRBJ1-2; 9 bases match TRBD1. J lost 8 bases, V lost 5 bases, and 6 bases had no gene match. The CDR3 totals 13 residues. Germline CDR1 is SEHNR and CDR2 is FQNEAQ (reference sequence). The CDR3 sequence: CASSTQGAVGYTF. The CDR3 DNA reads as TGTGCCAGCAGCACACAGGGGGCAGTAGGCTACACCTTC.

This clone was recorded once. The chain recombines TRBV6-7 with TRBJ1-5, with D perhaps matching TRBD1 (6 bases). TRBV6-7 is marked as an open reading frame, function uncertain. This CDR3 has 16 residues. V was shortened by 6 bases and J by 3 bases, with 18 bases between the two germline ends. The CDR3 DNA reads as TGTGCCAGCAGGTCGGCAGGGGCTACCCCCAATCAGCCCCAGCATTTT. Translating it yields CASRSAGATPNQPQHF.

The rearrangement joins TRBV10-1 to TRBJ1-1; D gene uncertain. The CDR3 is 16 residues long. V was shortened by 0 bases and J by 5 bases, with 16 bases between the two germline ends. Germline CDR1 WNHNN, CDR2 SYGVQD (reference sequence). The CDR3 DNA reads TGCGCCAGCAGTGAGTCGGCCGGGCTCGCGGGAACTGAAGCTTTCTTT. Translation gives CASSESAGLAGTEAFF.

The V and J genes are TRBV28 and TRBJ2-6, with D possibly being TRBD1 (5 bases). Germline assignment: CDR1 MDHEN and CDR2 SYDVKM. The CDR3 totals 15 residues. V lost 6 bases and J 3 bases, leaving 12 bases between the germline ends. The CDR3 DNA reads as TGTGCCAGCAGCAAACCAGGGCGTGGGGCCAACGTCCTGACTTTC. Translation: CASSKPGRGANVLTF.

V and J are TRBV7-9 and TRBJ1-1, with D perhaps matching TRBD1 (6 bases). Germline CDR1 is SEHNR and CDR2 is FQNEAQ (reference sequence). This CDR3 contains 15 residues. The germline V and J ends were trimmed by 4 bases and 2 bases, with 14 bases remaining between them. The chain's CDR3 is CASSSPDRGNTEAFF. The CDR3 DNA reads TGTGCCAGCAGCTCCCCGGACAGAGGAAACACTGAAGCTTTCTTT. Full variable domain (remainder filled in from reference TRBV7-9 and TRBJ1-1): DTGVSQNPRHKITKRGQNVTFRCDPISEHNRLYWYRQTLGQGPEFLTYFQNEAQLEKSRLLSDRFSAERPKGSFSTLEIQRTEQGDSAMYLCASSSPDRGNTEAFFGQGTRLTVV.

V is TRBV7-6 and J is TRBJ2-3; 12 bases match TRBD2. Germline V gene data show CDR1 as SGHVS and CDR2 as FNYEAQ. The CDR3 has 15 amino acids. The trim removed 1 base at V and 4 bases at J, leaving 0 bases unmatched. CDR3 region: CASSLGTSGADTQYF. CDR3 sequence (DNA): TGTGCCAGCAGCTTAGGGACTAGCGGGGCAGATACGCAGTATTTT.

The rearrangement joins TRBV2 to TRBJ2-3; the D is unclear. V was trimmed by 8 bases and J by 0 bases, leaving 21 bases between them. The CDR3 consists of 17 residues. Germline CDR1 SNHLY, CDR2 FYNNEI. CDR3 DNA sequence: TGTGCCAGCTCAGGTCCGAAACAGTATCCTAGCACAGATACGCAGTATTTT. This encodes CASSGPKQYPSTDTQYF.

This chain joins TRBV5-1 and TRBJ1-2, with D possibly TRBD1 on 5 matching bases. CDR3 length equals 17 residues. Germline values: CDR1 SGHRS, CDR2 YFSETQ. Trimming took off 4 bases at V and 3 bases at J, with 22 bases between the two ends. CDR3 coding DNA: TGCGCCAGCAGCCCTGTTGGGGGGTCTGGGACTTACTATGGCTACACCTTC. Its protein is CASSPVGGSGTYYGYTF. Filled out from reference TRBV5-1 and TRBJ1-2, the complete variable domain reads KAGVTQTPRYLIKTRGQQVTLSCSPISGHRSVSWYQQTPGQGLQFLFEYFSETQRNKGNFPGRFSGRQFSNSRSEMNVSTLELGDSALYLCASSPVGGSGTYYGYTFGSGTRLTVV.

V is TRBV7-2 and J is TRBJ1-5, with a weak D call TRBD1 (6 bases). Germline CDR1 SGHTA, CDR2 FQGNSA. V was shortened by 5 bases and J by 7 bases, with 15 bases between the two germline ends. There are 14 residues in the CDR3. In DNA form, the CDR3 reads TGTGCCAGCAGCCCCTCACAGGGCAGACAGCCCCAGCATTTT. Amino acid sequence: CASSPSQGRQPQHF.

This clone was counted between two and nine times. The gene calls are TRBV4-1 and TRBJ2-3, with 7 bases fitting TRBD1. Germline V lookup: CDR1 MGHRA, CDR2 YSYEKL. V shed 1 base and J 2 bases; nucleotides not matched to a gene: 12. The CDR3 sequence is 18 residues long. CDR3 region: CASSQGLTRGQNTDTQYF. The DNA of the CDR3 is TGCGCCAGCAGCCAAGGTCTCACCCGGGGACAGAACACAGATACGCAGTATTTT.

As DNA, the CDR3 is TGTGCCAGCAGTGCGACAGGGAGCTCCTATAATTCACCCCTCCACTTT. It yields the protein CASSATGSSYNSPLHF. This sequence joins TRBV28 and TRBJ1-6; 7 bases match TRBD1. CDR3 length equals 16 residues. Germline V gene sequence: CDR1 MDHEN, CDR2 SYDVKM. V lost 5 bases, J lost 0 bases, and 4 bases stayed unmatched.